This passage covers 12 T cell receptor beta chains from one sample sequenced in a study of OX40 agonist ivuxolimab in advanced cancers. Profiled with immunoSEQ multiplex PCR; TCRdb holds only in-frame clones, not every one. The sample has under 100,000 clones, approximately 92% seen once. The source was CD4+ or CD8+ T cells sorted from blood, collected in a trial of the OX40 agonist ivuxolimab. The receptor source for this set is an adult with an advanced solid tumor such as melanoma, head and neck, liver or kidney cancer.

This clone was seen a single time. This rearrangement joins TRBV7-9 to TRBJ1-2; D not certain. The germline V gene has CDR1 SEHNR and CDR2 FQNEAQ (reference sequence). CDR3 length: 10 residues. The V end was cut by 1 base, the J end by 6 bases, with 0 bases between. The CDR3 reads CASSLDGYTF. The CDR3 DNA reads TGTGCCAGCAGCTTAGATGGCTACACCTTC.

This clone was detected only once. This chain links TRBV5-4 with TRBJ1-5, with TRBD1 as a possible D gene (5 bases). The CDR3 is made up of 14 amino acids. V gave up 2 bases and J gave up 6 bases, with 12 bases separating them. Germline V CDR1 and CDR2: SGHNT, YYREEE (reference sequence). Written as DNA, the CDR3 is TGTGCCAGCAGCTTAATAGGGGAGGGTCAGCCCCAGCATTTT. Amino acid sequence: CASSLIGEGQPQHF.

This sequence joins TRBV18 and TRBJ1-2, with no clear D. Germline V gives CDR1 KGHSH, CDR2 LQKENI. V was clipped by 3 bases and J by 1 base, with 18 bases between them. The CDR3 spans 17 residues. DNA for the CDR3: TGTGCCAGCTCACCCCCAGCAGGCCCGGTGGATAACTATGGCTACACCTTC. Residues: CASSPPAGPVDNYGYTF.

The chain has TRBV19 and TRBJ1-2; TRBD1 matches at 11 bases. Germline V lookup: CDR1 LNHDA, CDR2 SQIVND (reference sequence). Germline trimming cut 4 bases from V and 5 bases from J; bases unmatched to any gene: 9. The CDR3 runs to 16 residues. The CDR3 is CASSTGRDRGTYGYTF. In DNA, the CDR3 is TGTGCCAGTAGTACTGGCAGGGACAGGGGGACGTATGGCTACACCTTC.

The V gene is TRBV6-1, the J gene TRBJ1-1; D gene uncertain. V was shortened by 7 bases and J by 0 bases, with 9 bases between the two germline ends. Per germline, CDR1 MNHNS and CDR2 SASEGT. The CDR3 contains 13 residues. CDR3 loop: CASTGGVNTEAFF. The CDR3 DNA reads TGTGCCAGCACCGGCGGGGTGAACACTGAAGCTTTCTTT.

The chain carries TRBV7-9 and TRBJ2-2; D is perhaps TRBD1 (6 bases). Germline V gives CDR1 SEHNR, CDR2 FQNEAQ (reference sequence). The CDR3 has 15 residues. With 1 base removed from V and 5 bases from J, the gap between germline ends came to 11 bases. The CDR3 region is CASSLGTEGTGELFF. CDR3 sequence (DNA): TGTGCCAGCAGCTTAGGGACAGAAGGTACCGGGGAGCTGTTTTTT.

This clone was seen once. The CDR3 DNA sequence: TGTGCCAGCTTGCGGGGGCCAGGAAACACCATATATTTT. This codes for CASLRGPGNTIYF. The rearrangement uses TRBV6-1 and TRBJ1-3; possible D gene TRBD1, 6 bases. The CDR3 is 13 amino acids. V shed 8 bases and J shed 4 bases, with 12 bases lying between them. CDR1 MNHNS and CDR2 SASEGT come from the germline V gene.

V is TRBV9 and J is TRBJ1-1; D remains unclear. Germline values: CDR1 SGDLS, CDR2 YYNGEE. V lost 4 bases, J lost 7 bases, and 14 bases lay in between. The CDR3 sequence is 13 residues long. The chain's CDR3 is CASSPLGENEAFF. The CDR3, as DNA: TGTGCCAGCAGCCCCCTTGGGGAAAATGAAGCTTTCTTT.

This clone occurred once. V and J are TRBV7-9 and TRBJ2-5; 9 bases match TRBD1. The CDR3 contains 18 residues. Germline CDR1 is SEHNR and CDR2 is FQNEAQ (reference sequence). J lost 4 bases, V lost 5 bases, and 17 bases had no gene match. CDR3 coding DNA: TGTGCCAGCAGCCGCCACTCCCTCGGGACAGGGCGTGGAGAGACCCAGTACTTC. It is translated as CASSRHSLGTGRGETQYF.

This chain links TRBV9 with TRBJ2-1; D call uncertain. V was clipped by 0 bases and J by 0 bases, with 10 bases between them. Germline-derived CDR1 and CDR2 are SGDLS and YYNGEE. The CDR3 length is 16 residues. CDR3: CASSVDPEVSYNEQFF. CDR3 nucleotides: TGTGCCAGCAGCGTAGACCCAGAAGTCTCCTACAATGAGCAGTTCTTC.

The chain couples TRBV11-3 to TRBJ2-7, with D possibly called TRBD1 or TRBD2 (5 bases each). CDR1 is SGHNT and CDR2 is YENEEA in the germline V gene. CDR3 length: 14 residues. V lost 5 bases and J 2 bases, leaving 13 bases between the germline ends. Here the CDR3 reads CASSPGPPTYEQYF. The CDR3 DNA reads TGTGCCAGCAGCCCGGGACCACCAACCTACGAGCAGTACTTC. Complete variable domain (other parts from reference TRBV11-3 and TRBJ2-7): EAGVVQSPRYKIIEKKQPVAFWCNPISGHNTLYWYLQNLGQGPELLIRYENEEAVDDSQLPKDRFSAERLKGVDSTLKIQPAELGDSAVYLCASSPGPPTYEQYFGPGTRLTVT.

The V and J genes are TRBV6-6 and TRBJ2-7; 10 bases align to TRBD1. V lost 4 bases to trimming and J lost 6 bases; unmatched junction nucleotides: 9. The CDR3 length is 15 residues. Germline V gene data show CDR1 as MNHNY and CDR2 as SVGAGI (reference sequence). The CDR3, as DNA: TGTGCCAGCAGTTTGCCGACAGGGGGCTTTTCCGAGCAGTACTTC. Its protein is CASSLPTGGFSEQYF.